Shown below are 11 T cell receptor beta chains from a single sample sequenced in a study of cytomegalovirus exposure and HLA in healthy donors. PCR employed 60 Vbeta and 13 Jbeta primers. TCRdb's table, derived via immunoSEQ multiplex PCR, lists solely in-frame clones and lacks some. The table has fewer than 110,000 clones, around 77% seen once; the top ten hold 3.5% to 4.5%. The specimen sequenced was PBMCs. All receptors derive from a man aged 50 or older in good health and CMV-seropositive.

This chain joins TRBV18 and TRBJ1-1; 9 bases match TRBD1. With V trimmed by 2 bases and J by 5 bases, 12 bases remained unmatched. The germline CDR1 and CDR2 sequences are KGHSH and LQKENI. This CDR3 has 17 residues. The CDR3 DNA sequence: TGTGCCAGCTCACCATTAGAACAGGGGGCGTGGGGGACTGAAGCTTTCTTT. This sequence encodes CASSPLEQGAWGTEAFF.

This chain uses TRBV5-4 with TRBJ1-1; 8 nucleotides agree with TRBD1. CDR1 and CDR2 (germline): SGHNT, YYREEE (reference sequence). V was clipped by 1 base and J by 7 bases; unmatched bases: 6. The CDR3 covers 14 residues. The CDR3 DNA reads as TGTGCCAGCAGCTTGTCAGGGGGCGGTGGTGAAGCTTTCTTT. It yields the protein CASSLSGGGGEAFF.

V gene TRBV14 combines with J gene TRBJ2-7, with TRBD2 matching over 7 bases. This CDR3 is 15 amino acids long. Germline CDR1 is SGHDN and CDR2 is FVKESK. The V segment lost 1 base and the J segment 3 bases; nucleotides outside the gene matches: 6. Written as DNA, the CDR3 is TGTGCCAGCAGCCAAGTTGCGGGAGTTGTCTACGAGCAGTACTTC. This sequence encodes CASSQVAGVVYEQYF.

The V call is TRBV19, the J call TRBJ2-2, with TRBD2 identical over 14 bases. CDR3 length equals 16 residues. Losses at the gene ends were 4 bases for V and 5 bases for J; bases not matched to a gene: 3. Germline loops: CDR1 LNHDA, CDR2 SQIVND (reference sequence). The CDR3 nucleotides read TGTGCCAGTAGTAAGGGACTAGCGGGAGATACCGGGGAGCTGTTTTTT. This sequence encodes CASSKGLAGDTGELFF.

This chain joins TRBV15 and TRBJ2-1, with TRBD2 matching over 7 bases. The V segment lost 1 base and the J segment 7 bases; nucleotides outside the gene matches: 4. Germline CDR1 reads LNHNV; CDR2 reads YYDKDF (reference sequence). CDR3 length equals 14 residues. DNA for the CDR3: TGTGCCACCAGCAGAGGCCTGGGGGGGAATGAGCAGTTCTTC. Protein: CATSRGLGGNEQFF.

The V gene is TRBV19, the J gene TRBJ1-2; TRBD1 aligns across 10 bases. Germline-derived CDR1 and CDR2 are LNHDA and SQIVND (reference sequence). The V and J ends lost 6 bases and 8 bases, in that order; junction bases with no gene match: 9. The CDR3 length is 14 residues. DNA of the CDR3: TGTGCCAGTAGCTCCGACAGGGGGCCGGTCGGCTACACCTTC. Protein sequence: CASSSDRGPVGYTF. The full variable domain, in which reference TRBV19 and TRBJ1-2 provide the parts outside the CDR3, is DGGITQSPKYLFRKEGQNVTLSCEQNLNHDAMYWYRQDPGQGLRLIYYSQIVNDFQKGDIAEGYSVSREKKESFPLTVTSAQKNPTAFYLCASSSDRGPVGYTFGSGTRLTVV.

This clone appeared a single time. The rearrangement joins TRBV18 to TRBJ2-7; the match to TRBD2 covers 9 bases. Germline CDR1 is KGHSH and CDR2 is LQKENI. This CDR3 spans 14 amino acids. The V segment lost 2 bases and the J segment 5 bases; nucleotides outside the gene matches: 4. For the CDR3, the DNA is TGTGCCAGCTCACCAGGACTAGCGCGGGACGAGCAGTACTTC. It yields the protein CASSPGLARDEQYF.

The chain couples TRBV5-4 to TRBJ2-7; 9 nucleotides match TRBD2. The CDR3 length is 15 residues. Unmatched junction bases numbered 3, after V lost 0 bases and J lost 2 bases. Germline V lookup: CDR1 SGHNT, CDR2 YYREEE (reference sequence). CDR3 nucleotide sequence: TGTGCCAGCAGCTTGGAGGCTAGCGGGACCTACGAGCAGTACTTC. Translated: CASSLEASGTYEQYF. Filled out from reference TRBV5-4 and TRBJ2-7, the complete variable domain reads ETGVTQSPTHLIKTRGQQVTLRCSSQSGHNTVSWYQQALGQGPQFIFQYYREEENGRGNFPPRFSGLQFPNYSSELNVNALELDDSALYLCASSLEASGTYEQYFGPGTRLTVT.

V is TRBV13 and J is TRBJ2-7, with D perhaps TRBD2 (5 bases). Per the germline V gene, CDR1 is PRHDT and CDR2 is FYEKMQ (reference sequence). The CDR3 length is 15 residues. V was shortened by 2 bases and J by 0 bases, with 11 bases between the two germline ends. The CDR3 nucleotides read TGTGCCAGCAGCTTAATTGGCGGGTCCTCCTACGAGCAGTACTTC. This encodes CASSLIGGSSYEQYF.

This sequence joins TRBV18 and TRBJ2-5; possible D gene TRBD1, 5 bases. Trimming pared 3 bases from V and 5 bases from J, leaving 16 bases between. The V gene's germline CDR1 is KGHSH and CDR2 LQKENI. The length of the CDR3 is 15 residues. The CDR3 region has the DNA TGTGCCAGCTCACCTTCAGTCCAGGGCAGGGAGACCCAGTACTTC. This gives the protein CASSPSVQGRETQYF.

The chain couples TRBV27 to TRBJ2-7; 8 nucleotides agree with TRBD1. The CDR3 is 13 residues long. Germline lookup yields CDR1 MNHEY and CDR2 SMNVEV (reference sequence). J lost 6 bases, V lost 7 bases, and 8 bases had no gene match. The CDR3 here is CASTPDRAAEQYF. The CDR3 nucleotides are TGTGCCAGCACCCCGGACAGGGCGGCCGAGCAGTACTTC.